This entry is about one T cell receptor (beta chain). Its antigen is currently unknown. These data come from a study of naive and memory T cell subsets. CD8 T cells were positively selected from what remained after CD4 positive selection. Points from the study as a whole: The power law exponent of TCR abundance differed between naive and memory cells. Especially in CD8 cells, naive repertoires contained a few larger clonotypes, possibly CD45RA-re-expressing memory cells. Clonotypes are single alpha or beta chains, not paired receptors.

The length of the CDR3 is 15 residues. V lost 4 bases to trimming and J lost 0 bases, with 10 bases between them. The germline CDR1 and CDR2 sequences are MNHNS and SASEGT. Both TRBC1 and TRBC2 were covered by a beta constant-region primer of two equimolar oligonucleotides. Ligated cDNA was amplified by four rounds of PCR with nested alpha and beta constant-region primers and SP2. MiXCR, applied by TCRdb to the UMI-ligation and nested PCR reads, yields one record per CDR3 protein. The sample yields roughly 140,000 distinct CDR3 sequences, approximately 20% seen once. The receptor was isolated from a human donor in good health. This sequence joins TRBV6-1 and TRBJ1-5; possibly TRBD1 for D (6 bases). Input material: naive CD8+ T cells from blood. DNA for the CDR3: TGTGCCAGCAGTGGGGACACCTATAGCAATCAGCCCCAGCATTTT. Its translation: CASSGDTYSNQPQHF.